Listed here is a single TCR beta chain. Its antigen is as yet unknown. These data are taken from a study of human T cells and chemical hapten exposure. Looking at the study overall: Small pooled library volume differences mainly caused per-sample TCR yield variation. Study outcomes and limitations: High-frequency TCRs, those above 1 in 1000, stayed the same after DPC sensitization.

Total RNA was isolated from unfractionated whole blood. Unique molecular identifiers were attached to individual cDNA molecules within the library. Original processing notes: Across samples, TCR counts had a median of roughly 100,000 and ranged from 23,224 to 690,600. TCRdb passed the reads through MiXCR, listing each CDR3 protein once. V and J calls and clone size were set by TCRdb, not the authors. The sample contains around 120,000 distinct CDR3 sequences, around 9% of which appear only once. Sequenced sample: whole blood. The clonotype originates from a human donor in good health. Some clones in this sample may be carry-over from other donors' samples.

CDR3 nucleotide sequence: TGTGCCAGCAGTTTCCGGACAGGGGCCCACAATGAGCAGTTCTTC. This translates into CASSFRTGAHNEQFF. J is TRBJ2-1 and V is TRBV11-1; 9 positions match TRBD1. Trimming cost V 6 bases and J 5 bases; bases outside gene matches: 8. The CDR3 covers 15 residues. The germline CDR1 and CDR2 sequences are SGHAT and FQDESV (reference sequence).